The clone carrying this T cell receptor beta chain showed up just a few times. As yet, its antigen is unknown. This sample is drawn from a study of molecular identifiers for immune sequencing clone quantification. Study results and limitations: Clonotypes surpassing 20 RNA copies contained over 97% of effector molecules, versus under 1% in naive cells. Jurkat TCR RNA spiked in from one cell could reportedly be detected among some 980,000 naive cells.

The authors built bulk TCR libraries by previously described methods with listed TCR primers. TCRdb reprocessed the PCR reads with MiXCR, giving one entry per CDR3 protein. The data contain hundreds of thousands of distinct CDR3 sequences, over 25% of them seen just once; the ten biggest clones take up 0.7% to 0.95%. Sequenced input: naive CD8+ T cells from blood, with Jurkat cell RNA spiked in. Subset reported: FACS-sorted CD8+CD4-CCR7+CD45RA+ naive T cells. This receptor was identified in a human donor in good health. Some libraries in this study had Jurkat cell RNA spiked in.

CDR3 protein: CASSFVNLWGSLDTQYF. The CDR3 region has the DNA TGTGCCAGCAGCTTTGTTAATTTGTGGGGGAGTCTTGATACGCAGTATTTT. The chain is built from TRBV12-1 and TRBJ2-3; TRBD1, the table's D call, was not compared with the DNA. TRBV12-1 is an annotated pseudogene. The CDR3 has 17 amino acids.